This TCR beta chain was documented in a study of esophageal squamous cell carcinoma under preoperative chemotherapy. Overall study: Both tumor-infiltrating lymphocytes and peripheral blood T cells were profiled.

Notes on the study in general: Paclitaxel-nedaplatin therapy caused immediate, substantial clonotype frequency changes. After treatment, tumor-infiltrating lymphocytes seemed to come partly from incoming peripheral T cells, not only local changes.

Turning to this clonotype: As yet, its antigen is unknown.

TCRdb reanalysed the PCR reads using MiXCR and keeps one entry per CDR3 protein. The sample has some 30,000 distinct CDR3 sequences; under 60% are singletons. CDR1 is LGHDT and CDR2 is YNNKEL in the germline V gene (reference sequence). Deletions cut 4 bases from V and 4 bases from J, with 12 bases between. This CDR3 has 14 residues. Time point: after preoperative PTX-NDP chemotherapy. Before surgery, patients were given preoperative paclitaxel-nedaplatin chemotherapy. The specimen was taken from a patient given preoperative chemotherapy. The rearrangement joins TRBV3-1 to TRBJ2-3; D gene ambiguous. The origin of this receptor is a human donor with esophageal squamous cell carcinoma. The donor label of this sample is uncertain. CDR3 in amino acids: CASSLNPGSDTQYF. DNA of the CDR3: TGTGCCAGCAGCCTAAACCCCGGATCAGATACGCAGTATTTT.